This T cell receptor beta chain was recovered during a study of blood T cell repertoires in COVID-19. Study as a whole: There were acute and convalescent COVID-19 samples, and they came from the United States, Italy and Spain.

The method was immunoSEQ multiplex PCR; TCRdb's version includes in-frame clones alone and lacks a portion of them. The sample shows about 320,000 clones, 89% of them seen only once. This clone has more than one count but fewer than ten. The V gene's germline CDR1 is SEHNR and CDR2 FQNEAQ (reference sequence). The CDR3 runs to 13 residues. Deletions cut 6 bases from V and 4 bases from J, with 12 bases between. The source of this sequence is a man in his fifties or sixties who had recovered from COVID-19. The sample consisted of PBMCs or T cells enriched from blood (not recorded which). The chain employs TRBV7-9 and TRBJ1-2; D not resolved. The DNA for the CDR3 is TGTGCCAGCAGGCGGGCGGAGGGCTATGGCTACACCTTC. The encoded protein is CASRRAEGYGYTF.